This T cell receptor beta chain is from a study of response to subunit inactivated influenza vaccine (dated by TCRdb to about 2018). For the wider study: Deep quantitative T cell receptor repertoire profiling was used in the study to track responses to a trivalent subunit inactivated influenza vaccine.

Broad study findings and their caveats: It was suggested by the authors that each seasonal influenza vaccination may recruit only a limited number of new T cells.

Note on this clonotype: Its antigen target is currently unknown. The record has no base qualities; no much larger clone is one base away.

The library was made by RT-PCR. Sequencing was performed on an Illumina HiSeq 2500. TCRdb reprocessed the public reads (quality trimming at Q25 with fastp, clone calling with MiXCR) and kept in-frame beta chains. Rows are unified per CDR3 protein, each entry keeping the most common DNA and genes. The sample table holds more than 700,000 distinct CDR3 sequences, of which about 20% were seen once. The top ten clonotypes cover 10% to 13% of the sample. CDR1 and CDR2, per the germline V gene (reference sequence), are LNHNV and YYDKDF. V is clipped by 3 bases and J by 6 bases, and the sequence between their germline boundaries is 11 bases long. The CDR3 goes from the cysteine to the phenylalanine over 14 residues. Only the CDR3 region is kept as DNA, spanning 42 bases read in frame from base 1.

The sequencing here drew on PBMCs from blood, taken around 5 days after vaccination. The source of this sequence is a man aged 45-60 years who received an inactivated influenza vaccine. Donor details come from another sample of the same person, matched by shared clones. Here the chain combines TRBV15 and TRBJ2-2, and TRBD2 may be the D gene, going by 6 matching bases. The encoded CDR3 is CATSSISGAGELFF. In nucleotide form, the sequence is TGTGCCACCAGCAGTATATCGGGGGCCGGGGAGCTGTTTTTT.